Each of the 26 T cell receptor beta chains below was sequenced from the same sample in a study of blood T cell repertoires in COVID-19. Assay used: immunoSEQ multiplex PCR; TCRdb lists only in-frame clones, some missing. This table has under 300,000 clones, 85% to 90% appearing once. The specimen sequenced was PBMCs or T cells enriched from blood (not recorded which). The receptors originated from a woman aged 55-75 years who had recovered from COVID-19.

V and J are TRBV11-2 and TRBJ2-2; possible D gene TRBD1, 5 bases. Germline V gene sequence: CDR1 SGHAT, CDR2 FQNNGV. The ends were cut back, 1 base at V and 2 bases at J, with 11 bases in the middle. The CDR3 loop spans 16 amino acids. As DNA, the CDR3 is TGTGCCAGCAGCTTAGGGGTAGGGGCAAACACCGGGGAGCTGTTTTTT. Translation gives CASSLGVGANTGELFF.

The chain is built from TRBV24-1 and TRBJ1-2; TRBD1 matches 7 bases. There are 15 residues in the CDR3. J lost 4 bases, V lost 7 bases, and 11 bases had no gene match. Per germline, CDR1 KGHDR and CDR2 SFDVKD. CDR3 sequence: CATRDDRVGGYGYTF. The CDR3 nucleotides read TGTGCCACCAGGGACGACAGGGTGGGAGGCTATGGCTACACCTTC.

This rearrangement joins TRBV5-1 to TRBJ1-2; TRBD1 aligns across 7 bases. The ends lost 4 bases at V and 3 bases at J; junction bases unmatched: 3. The CDR3 covers 13 residues. Germline V gene sequence: CDR1 SGHRS, CDR2 YFSETQ. CDR3: CASSAGQHYGYTF. DNA of the CDR3: TGCGCCAGCAGCGCGGGACAGCACTATGGCTACACCTTC.

This clone came up once. The V and J genes are TRBV5-8 and TRBJ1-5; 8 nucleotides align to TRBD1. Germline values: CDR1 SGHTS, CDR2 YDEGEE. The length of the CDR3 is 15 residues. Trimming at V came to 0 bases and at J to 15 bases, leaving 14 bases not matched to a gene. CDR3 coding DNA: TGTGCCAGCAGCTTGGAGGTTTACAGGGGGTCGGTTGGGCATTTT. It encodes CASSLEVYRGSVGHF.

The J gene is TRBJ2-3, the V gene TRBV6-5, with D perhaps matching TRBD2 (5 bases). The germline V and J ends were trimmed by 6 bases and 5 bases, with 12 bases remaining between them. Germline-derived CDR1 and CDR2 are MNHEY and SVGAGI. The CDR3 is 13 residues long. This CDR3 reads CASSPGLQDTQYF. The CDR3 DNA reads as TGTGCCAGCAGCCCCGGACTTCAAGATACGCAGTATTTT.

The chain recombines TRBV12-3 or TRBV12-4 with TRBJ1-3; perhaps TRBD1 as D (5 bases). This CDR3 has 13 amino acids. Trimming removed 11 bases at V and 3 bases at J, with 14 bases between. The CDR3 DNA reads as TGTGCCGGGGGGGGAAGAGTTGGAAACACCATATATTTT. This gives the protein CAGGGRVGNTIYF.

With regard to this clone: This may stem from a read error, because a much larger clone lies one nucleotide away. V gene TRBV2 combines with J gene TRBJ2-5; the D gene is possibly TRBD2 (7 bases). Trimming took off 7 bases at V and 4 bases at J, with 10 bases between the two ends. The CDR3 has 12 residues. The germline V gene has CDR1 SNHLY and CDR2 FYNNEI. The CDR3 nucleotides read TGTGCCAGCAAGGGGGAGGGAGAGACCCAGTACTTC. Translated, it gives CASKGEGETQYF.

The rearrangement joins TRBV5-1 to TRBJ2-7; 8 bases are a match to TRBD2. The CDR3 has 14 residues. After removal of 6 bases from V and 2 bases from J, the junction contained 7 bases not matched to a gene. The germline gives CDR1 SGHRS, CDR2 YFSETQ. The CDR3 nucleotides are TGCGCCAGCACCGCGGAGCGGGAGCCCTACGAGCAGTACTTC. It is translated as CASTAEREPYEQYF.

The J gene is TRBJ1-4, the V gene TRBV28, with 7 bases matching TRBD1. Per germline, CDR1 MDHEN and CDR2 SYDVKM. Trimming at V came to 11 bases and at J to 4 bases, leaving 10 bases not matched to a gene. The CDR3 is 14 residues long. Written as DNA, the CDR3 is TGTGCCGCCTGCGGTGGGACAGATAATGAAAAACTGTTTTTT. Its protein is CAACGGTDNEKLFF.

The genes are TRBV3-1 (or the pseudogene TRBV3-2) and TRBJ1-3; D gene ambiguous. The CDR3 is 15 amino acids. V lost 4 bases and J 3 bases, leaving 13 bases between the germline ends. Per the germline V gene, CDR1 is LGHDT and CDR2 is YNNKEL (reference sequence). Here the CDR3 reads CASSRGSGNGNTIYF. CDR3 bases: TGTGCCAGCAGCCGAGGGTCGGGGAATGGAAACACCATATATTTT.

This rearrangement joins TRBV28 to TRBJ2-6; D unclear. V was trimmed by 11 bases and J by 0 bases, leaving 11 bases between them. The CDR3 consists of 14 residues. CDR1 is MDHEN and CDR2 is SYDVKM in the germline V gene. CDR3 bases: TGTGCCGTGGAGTCAGACTCTGGGGCCAACGTCCTGACTTTC. The encoded protein is CAVESDSGANVLTF.

This sequence joins TRBV18 and TRBJ2-2, with 7 positions matching TRBD2. The junction had 7 bases not matched to a gene; V was cut back by 2 bases and J by 1 base. CDR1 is KGHSH and CDR2 is LQKENI in the germline V gene. The CDR3 length is 17 residues. The CDR3 DNA follows: TGTGCCAGCTCACCAGATTATGGCGGGAGGAACACCGGGGAGCTGTTTTTT. This encodes CASSPDYGGRNTGELFF.

The V call is TRBV24-1, the J call TRBJ2-5; TRBD1 matches at 7 bases. V shed 7 bases and J 0 bases; nucleotides not matched to a gene: 1. CDR1 is KGHDR and CDR2 is SFDVKD in the germline V gene. The CDR3 is made up of 13 amino acids. CDR3 protein: CATRGQYQETQYF. The CDR3 DNA reads as TGTGCCACCAGGGGACAGTACCAAGAGACCCAGTACTTC.

V gene TRBV9 combines with J gene TRBJ1-6; D is perhaps TRBD1 (6 bases). The germline gives CDR1 SGDLS, CDR2 YYNGEE. Trimming pared 4 bases from V and 10 bases from J, leaving 18 bases between. The CDR3 runs 15 residues. The CDR3 loop reads CASSKGGGSKSPLHF. In DNA form, the CDR3 reads TGTGCCAGCAGCAAGGGAGGGGGATCCAAATCACCCCTCCACTTT.

This rearrangement joins TRBV9 to TRBJ1-3; TRBD1 is a possible D gene (5 bases). V was cut by 2 bases and J by 7 bases, with 16 bases left in between. This CDR3 has 15 residues. CDR1 SGDLS and CDR2 YYNGEE come from the germline V gene. Here the CDR3 reads CASSVEGLVSNTIYF. For the CDR3, the DNA is TGTGCCAGCAGCGTGGAGGGGCTAGTTTCGAACACCATATATTTT.

This chain joins TRBV6-5 and TRBJ2-3; 10 nucleotides align to TRBD1. Germline V gene lookup returns CDR1 MNHEY and CDR2 SVGAGI. The CDR3 covers 16 residues. V dropped 4 bases and J dropped 1; count of bases not matched to a gene: 5. The CDR3 protein is CASSSPGTGGTDTQYF. DNA for the CDR3: TGTGCCAGCAGTTCCCCAGGGACAGGGGGCACAGATACGCAGTATTTT.

The rearrangement links TRBV28 to TRBJ1-1; D might be TRBD1 (5 bases). Trimming took off 7 bases at V and 0 bases at J, with 18 bases between the two ends. CDR1 is MDHEN, CDR2 SYDVKM, per germline. This CDR3 is 16 amino acids long. The CDR3 protein is CASTEGRDVLNTEAFF. CDR3 sequence (DNA): TGTGCCAGCACCGAAGGCAGGGATGTATTGAACACTGAAGCTTTCTTT.

The chain uses TRBV9 and TRBJ2-3; 8 bases agree with TRBD2. The CDR3 is made up of 15 amino acids. V trimming: 2 bases; J trimming: 1 base; junction bases outside the gene matches: 3. Germline loops: CDR1 SGDLS, CDR2 YYNGEE. CDR3: CASSVMTSGTDTQYF. For the CDR3, the DNA is TGTGCCAGCAGCGTGATGACTAGCGGCACAGATACGCAGTATTTT.

The rearrangement joins TRBV3-1 (or the pseudogene TRBV3-2) to TRBJ2-3; 7 nucleotides agree with TRBD1. Germline V lookup: CDR1 LGHDT, CDR2 YNNKEL (reference sequence). CDR3 size: 16 residues. J gave up 3 bases and V 3 bases, and 9 bases lay outside the gene matches. The CDR3 region is CASSHADRAQTDTQYF. As DNA, the CDR3 is TGTGCCAGCAGCCATGCCGACAGGGCCCAGACAGATACGCAGTATTTT.

This chain uses TRBV3-1 (or the pseudogene TRBV3-2) with TRBJ2-1, with 10 bases aligning to TRBD2. The ends lost 3 bases at V and 6 bases at J; junction bases unmatched: 5. The CDR3 has 15 amino acids. CDR1 and CDR2 (germline): LGHDT, YNNKEL (reference sequence). Here the CDR3 reads CASSHVAGGLNEQFF. The CDR3 DNA follows: TGTGCCAGCAGCCACGTAGCGGGAGGTCTCAATGAGCAGTTCTTC.

The V and J genes are TRBV5-1 and TRBJ2-1; TRBD2 might be the D (6 bases). The CDR3 covers 13 residues. V dropped 3 bases and J dropped 15 bases, with 19 bases sitting between them. Germline CDR1 SGHRS, CDR2 YFSETQ. DNA for the CDR3: TGCGCCAGCAGCTGGACCCCGGGAGAGTATCGGTTCTTC. Translating gives CASSWTPGEYRFF.

V usage is TRBV11-3 and J usage is TRBJ2-3, with TRBD2 identical over 7 bases. From germline, CDR1 is SGHNT and CDR2 YENEEA. J gave up 3 bases and V 3 bases, and 9 bases lay outside the gene matches. The CDR3 length is 16 residues. CDR3 residues: CASSLPTSAMTDTQYF. DNA for the CDR3: TGTGCCAGCAGCTTGCCCACTAGCGCGATGACAGATACGCAGTATTTT.

This clone is a singleton in its sample. The rearrangement links TRBV11-3 to TRBJ2-2; D not certain. The CDR3 totals 15 residues. Germline V gives CDR1 SGHNT, CDR2 YENEEA. V was pared by 2 bases and J by 2 bases, with 9 bases between. In DNA form, the CDR3 reads TGTGCCAGCAGCTTAAGCCTTCCCAACACCGGGGAGCTGTTTTTT. This codes for CASSLSLPNTGELFF.

The gene calls are TRBV7-8 and TRBJ2-7; TRBD1 is a possible D gene (6 bases). The CDR3 length is 15 residues. The ends were cut back, 5 bases at V and 0 bases at J, with 14 bases in the middle. Germline V lookup: CDR1 SGHVS, CDR2 FQNEAQ. The CDR3 DNA reads TGTGCCAGCAGCCCCCTCGACAGGAGCTCCTACGAGCAGTACTTC. Translated, it gives CASSPLDRSSYEQYF.

This clone was observed a single time. The chain couples TRBV27 to TRBJ2-5; maybe TRBD1 (5 bases). CDR1 is MNHEY and CDR2 is SMNVEV in the germline V gene (reference sequence). With 3 bases removed from V and 0 bases from J, the gap between germline ends came to 14 bases. This CDR3 spans 16 amino acids. CDR3 nucleotide sequence: TGTGCCAGCAGTTTGGGCAGGGTGCCAGACCAAGAGACCCAGTACTTC. As protein: CASSLGRVPDQETQYF.

This clone has ten or more counts. The rearrangement uses TRBV30 and TRBJ1-4, with D uncertain. The CDR3 runs 14 residues. From germline, CDR1 is GTSNPN and CDR2 SVGIG (reference sequence). Trimming shortened V by 2 bases and J by 0 bases, and 7 bases separated the two germline ends. CDR3 DNA: TGTGCCTGGAGTATGAGTGCAACTAATGAAAAACTGTTTTTT. Translation gives CAWSMSATNEKLFF.